This T cell receptor beta chain was identified during a study of beta chain features in type 1 diabetes. The study's findings and limits: Moderate but significant shortening of TCRB CDR3s was recorded in all four CD4+ subsets from Type 1 diabetes patients.

This clone was observed a few times. What it recognizes is unknown. The entirety of the isolated RNA underwent reverse transcription, so expressed TCRB transcripts were sequenced. Data came from immunoSEQ multiplex PCR; TCRdb stores just in-frame clones and leaves some out. The profile shows 400,000 or so clones, around 13% of them singletons. V was clipped by 3 bases and J by 9 bases; unmatched bases: 15. The CDR3 has 15 residues. Per the germline V gene, CDR1 is SGDLS and CDR2 is YYNGEE. What was sequenced was naive CD4+ T cells from blood. This sequence was found in a woman aged 18-29 years with type 1 diabetes. V is TRBV9 and J is TRBJ2-7, with TRBD2 matching over 7 bases. CDR3 DNA sequence: TGTGCCAGCAGCGCTCTTGGGGGGGGACCTACGGGGCAGTACTTC. Its protein is CASSALGGGPTGQYF.